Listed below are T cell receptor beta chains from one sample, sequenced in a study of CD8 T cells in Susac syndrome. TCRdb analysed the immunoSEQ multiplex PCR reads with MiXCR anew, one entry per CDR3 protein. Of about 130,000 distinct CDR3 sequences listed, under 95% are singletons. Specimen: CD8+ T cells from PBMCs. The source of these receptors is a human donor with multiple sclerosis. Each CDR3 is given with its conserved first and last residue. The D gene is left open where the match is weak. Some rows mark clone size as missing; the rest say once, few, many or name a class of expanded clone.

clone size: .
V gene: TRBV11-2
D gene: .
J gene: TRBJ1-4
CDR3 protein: CASSSGVWQTNEKLFF
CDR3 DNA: TGTGCCAGCAGCTCAGGGGTTTGGCAAACTAATGAAAAACTGTTTTTT

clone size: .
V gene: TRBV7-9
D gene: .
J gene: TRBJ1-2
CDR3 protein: CASSDLTAANYGYTF
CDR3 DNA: TGTGCCAGCAGCGACCTAACGGCCGCTAACTATGGCTACACCTTC

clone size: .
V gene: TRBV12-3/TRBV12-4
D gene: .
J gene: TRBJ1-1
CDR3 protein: CASSLGRLGFEAFF
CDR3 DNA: TGTGCCAGCAGTTTAGGCAGGTTGGGATTTGAAGCTTTCTTT

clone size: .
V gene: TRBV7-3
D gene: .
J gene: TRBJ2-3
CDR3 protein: CASSLIAGPPDTQYF
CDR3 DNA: TGTGCCAGCAGCTTAATTGCTGGGCCCCCGGATACGCAGTATTTT

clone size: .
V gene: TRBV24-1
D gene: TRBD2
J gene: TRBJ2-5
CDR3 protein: CATSDGTSGNLQETQYF
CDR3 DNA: TGTGCCACCAGTGATGGGACTAGCGGGAACCTCCAAGAGACCCAGTACTTC

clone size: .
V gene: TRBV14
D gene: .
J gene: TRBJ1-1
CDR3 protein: CASSPNTLNTEAFF
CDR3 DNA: TGTGCCAGCAGTCCGAACACTTTGAACACTGAAGCTTTCTTT

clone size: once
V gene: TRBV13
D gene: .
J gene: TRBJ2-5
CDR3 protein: CASSLVQAGETQYF
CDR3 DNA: TGTGCCAGCAGCCTCGTGCAGGCAGGGGAGACCCAGTACTTC

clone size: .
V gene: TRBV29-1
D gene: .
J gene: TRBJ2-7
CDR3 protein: CSVEDNSEAYEQYF
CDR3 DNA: TGCAGCGTTGAAGATAATTCAGAGGCCTACGAGCAGTACTTC

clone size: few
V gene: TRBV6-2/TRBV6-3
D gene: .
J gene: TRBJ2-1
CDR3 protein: CASSGSGSSYNEQFF
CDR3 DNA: TGTGCCAGCAGTGGTAGCGGCAGCTCCTACAATGAGCAGTTCTTC

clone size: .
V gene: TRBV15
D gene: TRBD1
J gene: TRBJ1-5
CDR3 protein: CATSYDRDQPQHF
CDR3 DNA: TGTGCCACCAGCTACGACAGGGATCAGCCCCAGCATTTT

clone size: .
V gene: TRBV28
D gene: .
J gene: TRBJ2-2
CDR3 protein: CASSPTSQGGELFF
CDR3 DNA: TGTGCCAGCAGTCCCACGTCCCAGGGCGGGGAGCTGTTTTTT

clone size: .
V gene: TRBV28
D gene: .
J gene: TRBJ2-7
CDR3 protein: CASSLFAGAYEQYF
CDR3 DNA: TGTGCCAGCAGTTTATTCGCAGGAGCCTACGAGCAGTACTTC

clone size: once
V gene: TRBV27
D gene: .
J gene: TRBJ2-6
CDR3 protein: CASSPAAGANVLTF
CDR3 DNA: TGTGCCAGCAGTCCAGCCGCTGGGGCCAACGTCCTGACTTTC

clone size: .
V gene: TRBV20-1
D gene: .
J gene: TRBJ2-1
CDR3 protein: CSARAEMSSYNEQFF
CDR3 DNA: TGCAGTGCTAGGGCAGAGATGAGCTCCTACAATGAGCAGTTCTTC

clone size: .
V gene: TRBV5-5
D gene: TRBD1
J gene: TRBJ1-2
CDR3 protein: CASMGTGVLGYTF
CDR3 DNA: TGTGCCAGCATGGGGACAGGGGTCCTTGGCTACACCTTC

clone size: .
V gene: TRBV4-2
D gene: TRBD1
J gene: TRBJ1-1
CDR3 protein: CASSPGTGDAFF
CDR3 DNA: TGTGCCAGCAGCCCGGGGACAGGGGACGCTTTCTTT

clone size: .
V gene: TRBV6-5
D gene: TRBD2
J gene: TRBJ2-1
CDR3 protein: CASSYGLAGVPEQFF
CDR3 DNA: TGTGCCAGCAGTTACGGGCTAGCGGGAGTCCCCGAGCAGTTCTTC

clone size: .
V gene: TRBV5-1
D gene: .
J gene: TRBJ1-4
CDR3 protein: CASSLVEGSKLFF
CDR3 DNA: TGCGCCAGCAGCTTGGTCGAGGGCTCAAAACTGTTTTTT